This section outlines one T cell receptor (beta chain) sequence together with its context. The antigen is unknown. The record originates from a study of response to subunit inactivated influenza vaccine. General observations from the study: Authors suggested each seasonal flu vaccination may recruit only limited numbers of new T cells.

TCRdb recomputed calls from the RT-PCR reads with MiXCR, one row per CDR3 protein. This sample has about 700,000 distinct CDR3 sequences, with over 11% found just once. V was trimmed by 4 bases and J by 3 bases, leaving 16 bases between them. The CDR3 extends over 15 amino acids. The germline V gene has CDR1 MNHNS and CDR2 SASEGT. This clonotype originated in a man aged 50-59 years who received an inactivated influenza vaccine. Sequencing used PBMCs from blood, obtained less than 15 days before vaccination. This chain uses TRBV6-1 with TRBJ2-7; D is possibly TRBD2 (5 bases). CDR3 in amino acids: CASSGFGSAVYEQYF. The CDR3 nucleotides are TGTGCCAGCAGTGGGTTCGGTAGCGCAGTCTACGAGCAGTACTTC.